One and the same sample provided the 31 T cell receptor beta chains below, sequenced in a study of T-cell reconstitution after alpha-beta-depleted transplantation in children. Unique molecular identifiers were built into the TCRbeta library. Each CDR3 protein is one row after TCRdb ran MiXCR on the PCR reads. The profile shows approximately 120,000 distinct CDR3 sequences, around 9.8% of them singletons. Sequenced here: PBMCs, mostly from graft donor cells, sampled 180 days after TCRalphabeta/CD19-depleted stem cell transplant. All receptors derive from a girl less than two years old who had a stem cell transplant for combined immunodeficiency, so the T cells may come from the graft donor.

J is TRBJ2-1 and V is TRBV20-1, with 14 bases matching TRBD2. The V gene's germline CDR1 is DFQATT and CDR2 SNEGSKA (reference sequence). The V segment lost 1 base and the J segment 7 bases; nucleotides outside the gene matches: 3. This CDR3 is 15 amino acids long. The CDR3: CSARVTSGRGNEQFF. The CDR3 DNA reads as TGCAGTGCTAGAGTGACTAGCGGGAGGGGGAATGAGCAGTTCTTC.

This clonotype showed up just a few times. The CDR3 here is CSAGGQLQETQYF. The CDR3 DNA reads TGCAGTGCTGGGGGACAGCTTCAAGAGACCCAGTACTTC. The rearrangement joins TRBV20-1 to TRBJ2-5, with TRBD1 matching over 7 bases. CDR1 DFQATT and CDR2 SNEGSKA come from the germline V gene (reference sequence). The CDR3 length is 13 residues. J was trimmed by 2 bases and V by 5 bases; bases with no gene match: 5.

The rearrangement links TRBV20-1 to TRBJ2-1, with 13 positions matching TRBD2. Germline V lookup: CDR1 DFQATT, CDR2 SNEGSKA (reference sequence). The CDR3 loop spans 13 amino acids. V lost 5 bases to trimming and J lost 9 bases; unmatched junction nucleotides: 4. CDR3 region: CSAPGTSGVEQFF. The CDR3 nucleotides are TGCAGTGCTCCAGGGACTAGCGGGGTTGAGCAGTTCTTC.

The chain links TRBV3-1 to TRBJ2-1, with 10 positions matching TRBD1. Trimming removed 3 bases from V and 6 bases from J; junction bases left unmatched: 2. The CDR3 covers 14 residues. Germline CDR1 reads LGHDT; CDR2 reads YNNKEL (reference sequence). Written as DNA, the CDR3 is TGTGCCAGCAGCCATGGGACAGGGGTCAATGAGCAGTTCTTC. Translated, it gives CASSHGTGVNEQFF.

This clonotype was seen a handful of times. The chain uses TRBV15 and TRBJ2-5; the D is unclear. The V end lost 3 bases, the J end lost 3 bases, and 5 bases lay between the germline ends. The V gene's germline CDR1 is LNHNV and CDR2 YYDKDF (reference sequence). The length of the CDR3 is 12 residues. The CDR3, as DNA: TGTGCCACCAGCAGTGCAGAAGAGACCCAGTACTTC. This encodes CATSSAEETQYF.

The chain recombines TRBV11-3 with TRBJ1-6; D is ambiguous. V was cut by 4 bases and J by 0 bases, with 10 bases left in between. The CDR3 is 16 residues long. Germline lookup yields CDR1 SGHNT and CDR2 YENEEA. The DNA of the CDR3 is TGTGCCAGCAGCTCAACGAGGAGCTCCTATAATTCACCCCTCCACTTT. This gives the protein CASSSTRSSYNSPLHF. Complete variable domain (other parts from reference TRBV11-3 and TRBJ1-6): EAGVVQSPRYKIIEKKQPVAFWCNPISGHNTLYWYLQNLGQGPELLIRYENEEAVDDSQLPKDRFSAERLKGVDSTLKIQPAELGDSAVYLCASSSTRSSYNSPLHFGNGTRLTVT.

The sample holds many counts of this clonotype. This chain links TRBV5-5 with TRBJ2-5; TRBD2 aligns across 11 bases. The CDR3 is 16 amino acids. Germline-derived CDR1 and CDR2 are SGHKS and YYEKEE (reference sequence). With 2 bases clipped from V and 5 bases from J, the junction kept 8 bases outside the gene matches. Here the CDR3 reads CASSFTGLAGSETQYF. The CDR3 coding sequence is TGTGCCAGCAGCTTCACCGGACTAGCGGGTTCGGAGACCCAGTACTTC.

The CDR3 sequence: CSAPTGSAGANVLTF. CDR3 nucleotide sequence: TGCAGTGCTCCGACAGGGTCTGCTGGGGCCAACGTCCTGACTTTC. V usage is TRBV20-1 and J usage is TRBJ2-6, with TRBD1 matching over 7 bases. CDR3 length: 15 amino acids. V dropped 5 bases and J dropped 2; count of bases not matched to a gene: 6. Germline V CDR1 and CDR2: DFQATT, SNEGSKA (reference sequence).

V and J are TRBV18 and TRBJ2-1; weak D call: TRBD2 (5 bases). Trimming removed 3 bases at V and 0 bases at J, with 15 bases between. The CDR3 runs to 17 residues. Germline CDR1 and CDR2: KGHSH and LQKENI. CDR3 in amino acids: CASSPDKRFSSYNEQFF. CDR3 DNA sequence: TGTGCCAGCTCACCGGATAAGCGGTTTAGCTCCTACAATGAGCAGTTCTTC.

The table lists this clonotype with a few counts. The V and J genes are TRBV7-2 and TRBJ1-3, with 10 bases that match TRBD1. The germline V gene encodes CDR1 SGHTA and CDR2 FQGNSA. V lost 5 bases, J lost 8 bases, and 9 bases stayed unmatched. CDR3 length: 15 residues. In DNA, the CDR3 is TGTGCCAGCAGCGAGACCCGGGACAGGGGACACACCATATATTTT. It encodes CASSETRDRGHTIYF.

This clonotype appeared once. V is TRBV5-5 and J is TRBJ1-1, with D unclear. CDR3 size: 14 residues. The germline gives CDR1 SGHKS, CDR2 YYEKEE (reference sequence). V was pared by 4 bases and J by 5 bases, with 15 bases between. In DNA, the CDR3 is TGTGCCAGCAGCCTTTGGGTGCGGGAGACTGAAGCTTTCTTT. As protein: CASSLWVRETEAFF.

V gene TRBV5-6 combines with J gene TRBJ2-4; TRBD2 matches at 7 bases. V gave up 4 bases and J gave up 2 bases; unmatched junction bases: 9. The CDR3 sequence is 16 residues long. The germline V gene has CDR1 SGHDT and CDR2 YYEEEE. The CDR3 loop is CASSGGVLAPKNIQYF. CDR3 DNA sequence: TGTGCCAGCAGCGGGGGGGTACTAGCTCCCAAAAACATTCAGTACTTC. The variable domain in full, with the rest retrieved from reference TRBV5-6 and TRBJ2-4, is DAGVTQSPTHLIKTRGQQVTLRCSPKSGHDTVSWYQQALGQGPQFIFQYYEEEERQRGNFPDRFSGHQFPNYSSELNVNALLLGDSALYLCASSGGVLAPKNIQYFGAGTRLSVL.

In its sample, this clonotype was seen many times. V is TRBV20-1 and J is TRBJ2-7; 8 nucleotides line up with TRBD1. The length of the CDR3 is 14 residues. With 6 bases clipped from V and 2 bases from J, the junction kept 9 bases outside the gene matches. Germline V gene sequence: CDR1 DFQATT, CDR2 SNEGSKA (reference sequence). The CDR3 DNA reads TGCAGTGCCTACCGACAGGGGCGACCCTACGAGCAGTACTTC. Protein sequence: CSAYRQGRPYEQYF.

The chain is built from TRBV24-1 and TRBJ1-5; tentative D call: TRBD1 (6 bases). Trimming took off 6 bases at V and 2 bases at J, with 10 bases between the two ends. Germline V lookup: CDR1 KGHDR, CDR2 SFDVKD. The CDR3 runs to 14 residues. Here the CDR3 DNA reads TGTGCCACCAGTAAATCAGGGGGCAATCAGCCCCAGCATTTT. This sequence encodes CATSKSGGNQPQHF.

The CDR3: CASSPILRLAQTNTGELFF. In nucleotides, the CDR3 is TGCGCCAGCAGCCCGATCCTAAGACTAGCGCAAACTAACACCGGGGAGCTGTTTTTT. The V and J genes are TRBV4-3 and TRBJ2-2, with 8 nucleotides matching TRBD2. Germline-derived CDR1 and CDR2 are LGHNA and YSLEER. Germline trimming cut 4 bases from V and 2 bases from J; bases unmatched to any gene: 15. CDR3 length equals 19 residues.

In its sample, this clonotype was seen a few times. The CDR3 loop is CASSDRKGGGTDTQYF. CDR3 DNA: TGTGCCAGCAGTGACCGAAAAGGGGGGGGAACAGATACGCAGTATTTT. The gene calls are TRBV25-1 and TRBJ2-3; a possible D gene is TRBD2 (7 bases). CDR1 and CDR2 from the germline V gene are MGHDK and SYGVNS. The CDR3 is 16 amino acids. The V end was cut by 3 bases, the J end by 3 bases, with 16 bases between. Complete variable domain (other parts from reference TRBV25-1 and TRBJ2-3): EADIYQTPRYLVIGTGKKITLECSQTMGHDKMYWYQQDPGMELHLIHYSYGVNSTEKGDLSSESTVSRIRTEHFPLTLESARPSHTSQYLCASSDRKGGGTDTQYFGPGTRLTVL.

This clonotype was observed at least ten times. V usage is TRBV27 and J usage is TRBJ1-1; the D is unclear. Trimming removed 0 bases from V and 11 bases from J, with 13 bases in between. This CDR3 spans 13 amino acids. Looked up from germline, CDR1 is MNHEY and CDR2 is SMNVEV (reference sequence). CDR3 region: CASSLSRTANAFF. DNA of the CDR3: TGTGCCAGCAGTTTATCGAGAACAGCCAACGCTTTCTTT.

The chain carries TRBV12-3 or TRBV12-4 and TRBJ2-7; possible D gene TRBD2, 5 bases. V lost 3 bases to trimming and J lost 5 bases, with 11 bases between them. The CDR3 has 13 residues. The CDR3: CASSLGREHEQYF. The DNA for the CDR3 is TGTGCCAGCAGTTTGGGTAGGGAGCACGAGCAGTACTTC.

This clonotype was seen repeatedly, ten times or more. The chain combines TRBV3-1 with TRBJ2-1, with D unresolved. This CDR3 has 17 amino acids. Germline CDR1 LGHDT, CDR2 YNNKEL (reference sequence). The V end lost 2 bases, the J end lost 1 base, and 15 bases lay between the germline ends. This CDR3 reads CASSQPGRRRSYNEQFF. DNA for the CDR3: TGTGCCAGCAGCCAACCCGGACGCCGTCGATCCTACAATGAGCAGTTCTTC.

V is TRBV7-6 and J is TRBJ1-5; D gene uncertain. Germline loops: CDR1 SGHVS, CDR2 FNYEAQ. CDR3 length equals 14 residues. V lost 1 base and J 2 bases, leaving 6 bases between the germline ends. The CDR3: CASSLDSGNQPQHF. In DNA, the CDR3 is TGTGCCAGCAGCTTAGACTCGGGCAATCAGCCCCAGCATTTT.

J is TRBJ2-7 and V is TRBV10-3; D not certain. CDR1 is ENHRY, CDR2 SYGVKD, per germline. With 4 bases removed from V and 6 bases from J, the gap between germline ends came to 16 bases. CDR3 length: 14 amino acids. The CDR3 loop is CAISVGSPVIEQYF. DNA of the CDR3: TGTGCCATCAGTGTAGGGTCCCCGGTTATCGAGCAGTACTTC.

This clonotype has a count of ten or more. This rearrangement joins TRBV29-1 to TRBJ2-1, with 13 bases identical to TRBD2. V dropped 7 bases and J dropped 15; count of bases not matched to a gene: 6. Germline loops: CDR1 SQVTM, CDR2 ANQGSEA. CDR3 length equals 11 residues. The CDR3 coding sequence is TGCAGCGCCCAGGGACTAGCGGGATGGTTCTTC. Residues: CSAQGLAGWFF.

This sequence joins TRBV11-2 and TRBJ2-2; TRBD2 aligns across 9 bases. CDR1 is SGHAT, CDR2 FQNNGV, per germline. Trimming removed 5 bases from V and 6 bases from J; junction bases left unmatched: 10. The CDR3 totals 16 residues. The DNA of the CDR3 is TGTGCCAGCAGCACGATCCAGCGGGGGGCCGCCGGGGAGCTGTTTTTT. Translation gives CASSTIQRGAAGELFF.

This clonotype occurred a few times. The DNA for the CDR3 is TGTGCCAGCAGTTCTACAGGGTATACCTACGAGCAGTACTTC. This translates into CASSSTGYTYEQYF. The genes are TRBV27 and TRBJ2-7, with D perhaps TRBD1 (6 bases). The CDR3 loop spans 14 amino acids. V was trimmed by 4 bases and J by 2 bases, leaving 12 bases between them. The germline V gene encodes CDR1 MNHEY and CDR2 SMNVEV (reference sequence).

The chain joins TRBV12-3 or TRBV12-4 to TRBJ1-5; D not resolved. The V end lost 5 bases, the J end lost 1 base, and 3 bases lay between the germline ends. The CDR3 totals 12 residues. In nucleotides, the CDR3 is TGTGCCAGCAGTGACAGCAATCAGCCCCAGCATTTT. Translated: CASSDSNQPQHF.

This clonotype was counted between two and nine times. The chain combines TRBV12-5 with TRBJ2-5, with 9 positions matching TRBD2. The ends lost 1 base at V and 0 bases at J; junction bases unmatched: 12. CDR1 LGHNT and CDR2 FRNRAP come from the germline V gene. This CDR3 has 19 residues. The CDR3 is CASGLAPKATSGNQETQYF. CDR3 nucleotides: TGTGCTAGTGGTTTGGCCCCGAAGGCGACTAGCGGTAACCAAGAGACCCAGTACTTC.

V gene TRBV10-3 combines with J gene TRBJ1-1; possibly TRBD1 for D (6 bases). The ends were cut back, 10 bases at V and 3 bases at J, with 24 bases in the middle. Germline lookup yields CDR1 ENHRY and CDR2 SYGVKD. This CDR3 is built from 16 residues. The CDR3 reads CATDVGGRFRYTEAFF. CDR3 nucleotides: TGTGCCACGGACGTGGGGGGCAGGTTTAGGTACACTGAAGCTTTCTTT.

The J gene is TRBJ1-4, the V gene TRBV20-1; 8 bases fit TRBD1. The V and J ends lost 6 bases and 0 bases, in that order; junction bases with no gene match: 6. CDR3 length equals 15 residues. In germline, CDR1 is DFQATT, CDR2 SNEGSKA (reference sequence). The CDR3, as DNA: TGCAGTGCAGGGACAGGTCTCGCAACTAATGAAAAACTGTTTTTT. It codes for CSAGTGLATNEKLFF.

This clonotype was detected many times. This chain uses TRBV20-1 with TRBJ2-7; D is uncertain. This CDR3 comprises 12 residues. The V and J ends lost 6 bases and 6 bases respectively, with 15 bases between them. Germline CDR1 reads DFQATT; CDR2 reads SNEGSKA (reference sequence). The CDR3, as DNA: TGCAGTGCACAAACCCATTCAAGCGAGCAGTACTTC. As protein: CSAQTHSSEQYF.

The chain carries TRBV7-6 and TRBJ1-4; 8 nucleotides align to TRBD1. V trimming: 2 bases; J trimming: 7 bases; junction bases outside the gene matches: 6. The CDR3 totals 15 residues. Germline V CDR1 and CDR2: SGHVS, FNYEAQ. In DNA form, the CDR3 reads TGTGCCAGCAGCTTAAGTCCAGGGGGCGGTGAAAAACTGTTTTTT. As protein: CASSLSPGGGEKLFF.

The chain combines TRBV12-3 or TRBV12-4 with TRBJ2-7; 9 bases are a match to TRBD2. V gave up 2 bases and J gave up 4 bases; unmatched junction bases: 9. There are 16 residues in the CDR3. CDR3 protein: CASSLRLASGVYEQYF. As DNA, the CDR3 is TGTGCCAGCAGTTTACGCCTGGCTAGCGGGGTTTACGAGCAGTACTTC.